The 20 T cell receptor beta chains below were found in one sample sequenced in a study of blood T cell repertoires in COVID-19. The data were produced by immunoSEQ multiplex PCR, yet TCRdb's version contains in-frame clones alone and is incomplete. This table has under 100,000 clones, about 82% appearing once. The material sequenced was peripheral blood. The source is a woman between 65 and 79 years old with active or convalescent COVID-19.

The V gene is TRBV7-9, the J gene TRBJ1-3; D remains ambiguous. This CDR3 has 15 amino acids. V lost 4 bases and J 7 bases, leaving 17 bases between the germline ends. From germline, CDR1 is SEHNR and CDR2 FQNEAQ (reference sequence). This CDR3 is CASSYSSREGNTIYF. DNA for the CDR3: TGTGCCAGCAGCTACTCATCCCGGGAGGGCAACACCATATATTTT. Combining the CDR3 with reference TRBV7-9 and TRBJ1-3 gives the whole variable domain DTGVSQNPRHKITKRGQNVTFRCDPISEHNRLYWYRQTLGQGPEFLTYFQNEAQLEKSRLLSDRFSAERPKGSFSTLEIQRTEQGDSAMYLCASSYSSREGNTIYFGEGSWLTVV.

The chain combines TRBV18 with TRBJ2-7; no firm D call. This CDR3 has 14 residues. Germline-derived CDR1 and CDR2 are KGHSH and LQKENI. The V gene lost 5 bases and the J gene lost 0 bases, with 11 bases spanning the gap. CDR3 loop: CASSAGAVSYEQYF. Written as DNA, the CDR3 is TGTGCCAGCTCAGCCGGAGCAGTCTCCTACGAGCAGTACTTC.

This chain joins TRBV5-6 and TRBJ1-1, with 10 bases lining up with TRBD1. Germline V lookup: CDR1 SGHDT, CDR2 YYEEEE. V lost 3 bases and J lost 5; bases outside the gene matches: 7. The CDR3 runs 15 residues. The CDR3 sequence is CASSSPGTGATEAFF. CDR3 DNA: TGTGCCAGCAGCTCACCCGGGACAGGGGCTACTGAAGCTTTCTTT.

This clone was counted once. This chain connects TRBV19 to TRBJ2-1; 8 nucleotides match TRBD1. The CDR3 is 14 amino acids. The ends lost 7 bases at V and 1 base at J; junction bases unmatched: 3. The germline CDR1 and CDR2 sequences are LNHDA and SQIVND (reference sequence). In DNA, the CDR3 is TGTGCCAGTATAGGGGACAGGTCCTACAATGAGCAGTTCTTC. Protein sequence: CASIGDRSYNEQFF.

The CDR3 protein is CASSRAKGLSNTEAFF. For the CDR3, the DNA is TGCGCCAGCAGCCGAGCAAAGGGACTTTCGAACACTGAAGCTTTCTTT. This chain uses TRBV4-3 with TRBJ1-1; a possible D gene is TRBD1 (5 bases). This CDR3 has 16 amino acids. Germline V gene sequence: CDR1 LGHNA, CDR2 YSLEER. Trimming left V 4 bases short and J 1 base short, with 16 bases between.

This chain connects TRBV27 to TRBJ2-7; 7 positions match TRBD1. The CDR3 covers 14 residues. CDR1 is MNHEY, CDR2 SMNVEV, per germline (reference sequence). The ends lost 5 bases at V and 0 bases at J; junction bases unmatched: 4. The CDR3 reads CASSRTGLSYEQYF. The CDR3 nucleotides are TGTGCCAGCAGTCGGACAGGCCTCTCCTACGAGCAGTACTTC.

This chain uses TRBV7-9 with TRBJ2-7; a possible D gene is TRBD1 (5 bases). Germline CDR1 reads SEHNR; CDR2 reads FQNEAQ (reference sequence). Trimming pared 1 base from V and 2 bases from J, leaving 9 bases between. The CDR3 covers 14 residues. CDR3 DNA sequence: TGTGCCAGCAGCTTAGTCCAGGGTACCTACGAGCAGTACTTC. It yields the protein CASSLVQGTYEQYF.

This clone occurred once. The chain employs TRBV7-8 and TRBJ2-2; D may be TRBD1 (6 bases). V gave up 5 bases and J gave up 4 bases, with 14 bases separating them. This CDR3 is 15 amino acids long. The V gene's germline CDR1 is SGHVS and CDR2 FQNEAQ. The CDR3 protein is CASSATQGTTGELFF. CDR3 coding DNA: TGTGCCAGCAGCGCGACACAGGGTACCACCGGGGAGCTGTTTTTT.

The chain links TRBV5-3 to TRBJ1-1, with a tentative D call TRBD1 (6 bases). TRBV5-3 is sorted into the ORF group, with uncertain function. V was shortened by 8 bases and J by 0 bases, with 14 bases between the two germline ends. This CDR3 has 14 residues. The CDR3 DNA is TGTGCCAGTTTACGGACAGAAGTGAACACTGAAGCTTTCTTT. Translated, it gives CASLRTEVNTEAFF.

The V call is TRBV18, the J call TRBJ2-2; 7 positions agree with TRBD1. This CDR3 region has 15 residues. The V segment lost 1 base and the J segment 1 base; nucleotides outside the gene matches: 0. Germline CDR1 is KGHSH and CDR2 is LQKENI. CDR3: CASSPRTGNTGELFF. For the CDR3, the DNA is TGTGCCAGCTCACCACGGACAGGGAACACCGGGGAGCTGTTTTTT.

The V gene is TRBV28, the J gene TRBJ2-7; TRBD1 agrees at 8 bases. In germline, CDR1 is MDHEN, CDR2 SYDVKM. CDR3 size: 15 residues. Germline trimming cut 8 bases from V and 6 bases from J; bases unmatched to any gene: 15. CDR3 in amino acids: CASPPGQGKNSEQYF. The CDR3 DNA follows: TGTGCCAGCCCCCCTGGACAGGGAAAAAATTCCGAGCAGTACTTC.

The chain employs TRBV15 and TRBJ2-5; no clear D. Germline CDR1 LNHNV, CDR2 YYDKDF (reference sequence). The V end was cut by 0 bases, the J end by 5 bases, with 7 bases between. There are 13 residues in the CDR3. The DNA of the CDR3 is TGTGCCACCAGCAGAGATTTAATCGAGACCCAGTACTTC. This translates into CATSRDLIETQYF.

This rearrangement joins TRBV14 to TRBJ1-2, with a weak D call TRBD1 (5 bases). The CDR3 spans 17 residues. V was cut by 3 bases and J by 3 bases, with 20 bases left in between. Germline V gene sequence: CDR1 SGHDN, CDR2 FVKESK. CDR3 protein: CASSHPPQQVGYYGYTF. CDR3 DNA sequence: TGTGCCAGCAGCCACCCCCCACAACAGGTTGGTTACTATGGCTACACCTTC.

The chain employs TRBV7-9 and TRBJ1-4; 7 bases fit TRBD1. Per germline, CDR1 SEHNR and CDR2 FQNEAQ (reference sequence). The junction had 4 bases not matched to a gene; V was cut back by 2 bases and J by 7 bases. The CDR3 spans 14 residues. Here the CDR3 DNA reads TGTGCCAGCAGCTTACAGGGGGAGCGTGAAAAACTGTTTTTT. Its protein is CASSLQGEREKLFF. Full variable domain (remainder filled in from reference TRBV7-9 and TRBJ1-4): DTGVSQNPRHKITKRGQNVTFRCDPISEHNRLYWYRQTLGQGPEFLTYFQNEAQLEKSRLLSDRFSAERPKGSFSTLEIQRTEQGDSAMYLCASSLQGEREKLFFGSGTQLSVL.

This chain joins TRBV10-3 and TRBJ1-1, with D possibly being TRBD1 (5 bases). Trimming cost V 3 bases and J 14 bases, with 22 bases left between them. The CDR3 length is 14 residues. From germline, CDR1 is ENHRY and CDR2 SYGVKD. The CDR3 protein is CAISDLVGPGVSFF. The CDR3 nucleotides are TGTGCCATCAGTGATTTGGTGGGGCCCGGCGTGTCATTCTTT.

Here the CDR3 reads CASSEDRGNTIYF. The CDR3 DNA is TGTGCCAGCTCAGAAGACAGGGGAAACACCATATATTTT. The rearrangement uses TRBV18 and TRBJ1-3, with a tentative D call TRBD1 (6 bases). The V end lost 5 bases, the J end lost 4 bases, and 9 bases lay between the germline ends. The CDR3 consists of 13 residues. CDR1 and CDR2 from the germline V gene are KGHSH and LQKENI.

A few counts support this clone. Other DNA sequences within the sample encode an identical CDR3. The chain carries TRBV5-1 and TRBJ1-1; no clear D gene. Germline V gene sequence: CDR1 SGHRS, CDR2 YFSETQ. This CDR3 is 14 amino acids long. V was shortened by 0 bases and J by 1 base, with 7 bases between the two germline ends. DNA of the CDR3: TGCGCCAGCAGCTTGGGACTCCGGAACACTGAAGCTTTCTTT. Translating it yields CASSLGLRNTEAFF.

The chain joins TRBV3-1 (or the pseudogene TRBV3-2) to TRBJ2-2, with unresolved D. The CDR3 sequence is 18 residues long. V gave up 0 bases and J gave up 8 bases, with 22 bases separating them. Germline CDR1 is LGHDT and CDR2 is YNNKEL (reference sequence). CDR3 DNA: TGTGCCAGCAGCCAAGAGCTTCTCTCGGTCATTTTATCTGGGGAGCTGTTTTTT. Translating gives CASSQELLSVILSGELFF.

The rearrangement links TRBV3-1 (or the pseudogene TRBV3-2) to TRBJ2-7; the match to TRBD1 covers 7 bases. This CDR3 contains 15 residues. Germline assignment: CDR1 LGHDT and CDR2 YNNKEL (reference sequence). V lost 6 bases, J lost 2 bases, and 10 bases stayed unmatched. CDR3 sequence: CASRRAGDSPYEQYF. CDR3 bases: TGTGCCAGCAGACGAGCCGGGGACAGTCCCTACGAGCAGTACTTC.

This clone was picked up a small number of times. J is TRBJ1-1 and V is TRBV27, with 8 positions matching TRBD1. Germline values: CDR1 MNHEY, CDR2 SMNVEV (reference sequence). The J segment lost 4 bases and the V segment lost 6 bases, leaving 7 bases of the junction unmatched. CDR3 length equals 14 residues. CDR3 nucleotide sequence: TGTGCCAGCAGGATTCTAACAGGGGGCACTGAAGCTTTCTTT. This codes for CASRILTGGTEAFF.